Listed below are T cell receptor beta chains from one sample, sequenced in a study of blood T cells in healthy people across ages. TCRdb recomputed calls from the 5' RACE reads with MiXCR, one row per CDR3 protein. The table shows some 760,000 distinct CDR3 sequences, with 25% occurring only once. These data are also associated with another study on T cells of mothers and their children.

Sequenced: blood. These TCRs come from a boy under 18 in good health. CDR3s include the opening cysteine and the closing phenylalanine or tryptophan. A D gene is named only where the DNA matches it firmly. Part of the rows lack a size; the others show once, few, many or a class for expanded clones.

CASSQVSLWETQYF,TGCGCCAGCAGCCAAGTGTCCCTGTGGGAGACCCAGTACTTC,TRBV4-1,NA,TRBJ2-5,few
CASSTRTGTGANVLTF,TGTGCCAGTAGTACCCGGACAGGGACTGGGGCCAACGTCCTGACTTTC,TRBV19,TRBD1,TRBJ2-6,NA
CASHPPLREGLRETQYF,TGTGCCAGCCACCCACCACTTCGGGAGGGACTGCGTGAGACCCAGTACTTC,TRBV28,TRBD2,TRBJ2-5,NA
CASSWTEETQYF,TGTGCCAGCAGTTGGACTGAGGAGACCCAGTACTTC,TRBV6-6,NA,TRBJ2-5,NA
CASSPRQGGFGNSPLHF,TGTGCCAGCAGTCCAAGACAGGGAGGCTTTGGTAATTCACCCCTCCACTTT,TRBV28,TRBD1,TRBJ1-6,NA
CASSLGASGAYNEQFF,TGTGCCAGCAGCTTGGGGGCTAGCGGGGCCTACAATGAGCAGTTCTTC,TRBV5-5,TRBD2,TRBJ2-1,NA
CSVQAQWETQYF,TGCAGTGTCCAAGCTCAATGGGAGACCCAGTACTTC,TRBV20-1,NA,TRBJ2-5,NA
CASSEEGRDRDDEQYF,TGTGCCAGCAGTGAAGAGGGAAGGGACAGGGACGACGAGCAGTACTTC,TRBV2,TRBD1,TRBJ2-7,NA
CASSIRLGSEETQYF,TGTGCCAGCAGCATCCGACTCGGGAGTGAAGAGACCCAGTACTTC,TRBV13,NA,TRBJ2-5,NA
CSARDGVAGNEKLFF,TGCAGTGCTAGAGATGGAGTGGCGGGTAATGAAAAACTGTTTTTT,TRBV20-1,NA,TRBJ1-4,NA
CASSQDRWGRAFSEQFF,TGTGCCAGCAGCCAAGATCGTTGGGGGAGGGCCTTTAGTGAGCAGTTCTTC,TRBV3-1,TRBD2,TRBJ2-1,few
CASSPYRDRGSEAFF,TGTGCCAGCAGTCCATACCGGGACAGGGGTTCTGAAGCTTTCTTT,TRBV27,TRBD1,TRBJ1-1,NA
CASSQDLAIDEQFF,TGTGCCAGCAGCCAAGATTTGGCTATAGACGAGCAGTTCTTC,TRBV3-1,NA,TRBJ2-1,once
CASSLGLAENSYEQYF,TGCGCCAGCAGCTTGGGACTAGCGGAAAACTCCTACGAGCAGTACTTC,TRBV5-1,TRBD2,TRBJ2-7,NA
CASSLIKTGVVNEQFF,TGTGCCAGCAGCTTAATTAAAACAGGGGTGGTCAATGAGCAGTTCTTC,TRBV7-9,TRBD1,TRBJ2-1,NA
CATFRSRVEHTEAFF,TGTGCCACCTTTAGGAGTAGGGTAGAGCACACTGAAGCTTTCTTT,TRBV28,NA,TRBJ1-1,NA
CASTDRTGGVETQYF,TGTGCCAGCACCGACAGGACAGGGGGCGTCGAGACCCAGTACTTC,TRBV6-2/TRBV6-3,TRBD1,TRBJ2-5,few
CASSYSRYTHEQFF,TGTGCCAGCAGTTACTCACGGTACACCCATGAGCAGTTCTTC,TRBV6-5,NA,TRBJ2-1,NA
CASSPPGQSYNEQFF,TGTGCCAGCAGCCCCCCGGGACAGTCCTACAATGAGCAGTTCTTC,TRBV28,TRBD1,TRBJ2-1,NA
CSASFVGGYNEQFF,TGCAGTGCTAGTTTCGTCGGGGGTTACAATGAGCAGTTCTTC,TRBV20-1,NA,TRBJ2-1,NA
CASSVQMDNEQFF,TGTGCCAGCAGCGTACAGATGGACAATGAGCAGTTCTTC,TRBV7-8,NA,TRBJ2-1,NA
CASSLAIRGLYNEQFF,TGTGCCAGCAGCTTGGCCATCCGGGGCCTCTACAATGAGCAGTTCTTC,TRBV5-6,NA,TRBJ2-1,NA
CASSQSPPNEQYF,TGTGCCAGCAGCCAAAGCCCCCCGAACGAGCAGTACTTC,TRBV6-5,NA,TRBJ2-7,NA
CASSENPPGSSYNEQFF,TGTGCCAGCAGTGAAAACCCTCCGGGAAGCTCCTACAATGAGCAGTTCTTC,TRBV6-4,NA,TRBJ2-1,few
CASSSILAGRETQYF,TGTGCCAGCAGTTCTATTCTAGCGGGACGAGAGACCCAGTACTTC,TRBV28,TRBD2,TRBJ2-5,NA
CASSFGHEQFF,TGTGCCAGCAGCTTTGGTCATGAGCAGTTCTTC,TRBV5-6,NA,TRBJ2-1,NA
CASSQDRSGGGYNEQFF,TGTGCCAGCAGCCAAGATCGTAGCGGGGGGGGGTACAATGAGCAGTTCTTC,TRBV4-2,TRBD2,TRBJ2-1,many
CASSATDPGGYTF,TGTGCCAGCAGCGCAACAGATCCTGGTGGCTACACCTTC,TRBV6-2/TRBV6-3,NA,TRBJ1-2,NA
CASSLWAGPDQPQHF,TGCGCCAGCAGCTTGTGGGCAGGTCCCGATCAGCCCCAGCATTTT,TRBV5-1,NA,TRBJ1-5,NA
CASSFEPPPTYNSPLHF,TGTGCCAGCAGCTTTGAGCCACCGCCGACCTATAATTCACCCCTCCACTTT,TRBV5-5,NA,TRBJ1-6,few
CASSQFGGPEQYF,TGTGCCAGCAGCCAATTCGGGGGACCCGAGCAGTACTTC,TRBV3-1,NA,TRBJ2-7,NA
CASSYSAGVNEKLFF,TGTGCCAGCAGTTACTCGGCAGGGGTAAATGAAAAACTGTTTTTT,TRBV6-5,NA,TRBJ1-4,few
CASSRPGTGSNEKLFF,TGTGCCAGCAGTCGCCCCGGGACAGGGAGTAATGAAAAACTGTTTTTT,TRBV28,TRBD1,TRBJ1-4,few
CASSQDLNNYGYTF,TGTGCCAGCAGCCAAGATCTGAATAACTATGGCTACACCTTC,TRBV3-1,NA,TRBJ1-2,NA
CASSKATEQYF,TGTGCCAGCAGCAAAGCTACCGAGCAGTACTTC,TRBV7-9,NA,TRBJ2-7,NA